The present entry profiles one TCR beta chain with its context. Its antigen is as yet unknown. This table comes from immunoSEQ multiplex PCR, and its TCRdb copy is limited to in-frame clones, with some not included. The sample lists 130,000 to 150,000 clones; about 91% were seen once. The record originates from a study of T cell responses to AZD1222 COVID-19 vaccine. The germline CDR1 and CDR2 sequences are SGHNT and YENEEA. V lost 5 bases, J lost 7 bases, and 20 bases lay in between. The CDR3 covers 15 residues. General observations from the study: Repertoire samples came only from after the peak T cell response. Close to half of spike-specific TCRs reportedly recognize unmutated variant regions. Females made up more of the donors, who were largely white British, and clonal diversity may have come out too low. Increases in Spike-specific TCR breadth and depth were seen after two AZD1222 doses.

The receptor was derived from an adult in good health. This rearrangement joins TRBV11-3 to TRBJ1-2, with a tentative D call TRBD1 (5 bases). The specimen was peripheral blood, collected on day 0 of MenACWY control vaccination. CDR3 loop: CASSPTGTIGLGYTF. In DNA form, the CDR3 reads TGTGCCAGCAGCCCAACCGGGACGATCGGACTTGGCTACACCTTC.